The rows below give T cell receptor beta chains drawn from one sample of a study of shared clonotypes between healthy human individuals. Assay: immunoSEQ multiplex PCR; the TCRdb copy retains only in-frame clones and omits some. The sample comprises around 2,000,000 clones, 85% to 95% of which are singletons, and approximately 1.7% rests with the top ten. Sequenced: naive CD8+ T cells from PBMCs. These receptors all come from a man aged 18 to 30 in good health. Some clones in this sample may be carry-over from other donors' samples. Each CDR3 is given with its conserved first and last residue. The D gene is left open where the match is weak.

>-|13|TRBV27|TRBJ1-1
CASSSLDQSGAFF
>-|15|TRBV15|TRBJ1-3
CATSIPRGDGNTIYF
>-|14|TRBV4-1|TRBJ2-2
CASSQVGTGGELFF
>TRBD2|16|TRBV30|TRBJ2-1
CALTSGRDSSYNEQFF
>TRBD1|17|TRBV2|TRBJ1-5
CASRRSDRVISNQPQHF
>TRBD1|15|TRBV27|TRBJ2-7
CASSGGQGNSYEQYF
>-|16|TRBV27|TRBJ2-7
CASSSPGFHAGYEQYF
>TRBD2|15|TRBV25-1|TRBJ2-1
CASSSRSGSYNEQFF
>-|13|TRBV19|TRBJ1-1
CASSDDRNTEAFF
>-|15|TRBV4-3|TRBJ1-1
CASSQVTLRNTEAFF
>-|16|TRBV28|TRBJ1-4
CASSLRIPGALEKLFF
>-|14|TRBV27|TRBJ2-1
CASSIQRAYNEQFF
>TRBD2|16|TRBV15|TRBJ2-1
CATSRGLAGDYNEQFF
>-|14|TRBV28|TRBJ1-6
CASSSQGYNSPLHF
>TRBD2|16|TRBV15|TRBJ2-2
CATSELLAGDTGELFF
>-|15|TRBV28|TRBJ2-7
CASSRVAETPYEQYF
>-|14|TRBV25-1|TRBJ2-5
CASSGTDLQETQYF
>TRBD1|17|TRBV9|TRBJ2-6
CASSQQGAFSGANVLTF
>-|14|TRBV5-8|TRBJ1-4
CASRGVFGNEKLFF
>TRBD1|14|TRBV29-1|-
CSVELQGALYEQYF
>TRBD2|16|TRBV2|TRBJ2-7
CASSQKLAGVSYEQYF
>-|17|TRBV11-2|TRBJ2-2
CASSLGSFGLDSWELFF
>TRBD2|16|TRBV15|TRBJ2-7
CATSRGGLAGAYEQYF
>TRBD1|13|TRBV19|TRBJ1-1
CASRDRGRSEAFF
>-|12|TRBV19|TRBJ2-1
CASSMRGNEQFF
>-|17|TRBV7-9|TRBJ2-3
CASSLVGVGPSTDTQYF
>-|15|TRBV19|TRBJ1-1
CASSIVPGAIGEAFF
>-|13|TRBV11-1|TRBJ1-1
CASSLGYWDEAFF